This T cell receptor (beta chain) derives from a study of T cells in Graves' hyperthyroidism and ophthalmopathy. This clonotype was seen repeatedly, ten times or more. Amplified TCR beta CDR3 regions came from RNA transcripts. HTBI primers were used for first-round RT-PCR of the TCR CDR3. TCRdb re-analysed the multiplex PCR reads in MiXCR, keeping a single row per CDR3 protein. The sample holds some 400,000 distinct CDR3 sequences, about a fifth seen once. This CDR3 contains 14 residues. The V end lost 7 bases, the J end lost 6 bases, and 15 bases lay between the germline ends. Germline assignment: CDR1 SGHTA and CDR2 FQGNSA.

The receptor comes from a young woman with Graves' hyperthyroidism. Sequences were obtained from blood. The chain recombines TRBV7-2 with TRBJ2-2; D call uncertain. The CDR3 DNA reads TGTGCCAGCACCACCTACGTGGGCGCCGGGGAGCTGTTTTTT. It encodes CASTTYVGAGELFF.